The 18 T cell receptor beta chains below all came from one sample that was sequenced in a study of blood T cell repertoires in COVID-19 (dated by TCRdb to 2020 to 2022). The library came from the immunoSEQ multiplex PCR assay. TCRdb took this table from immuneACCESS and kept in-frame rearrangements with V and J called. Such tables lack part of the clones; where checked against another copy, unresolved V genes explain under half of the gap, and the rest is unexplained. The sample profile shows about 140,000 clones; 80% to 85% of them were found once. The top ten clonotypes cover approximately 3.8% of the sample. The sequencing sample was made of peripheral blood. These receptors came from a woman aged 55-69 years with acute or convalescent COVID-19.

The chain is built from TRBV27 and TRBJ2-3, with TRBD2 matching over 10 bases. The CDR3 contains 15 residues. The V gene end was trimmed by 2 bases and the J gene end by 3 bases; junction bases not matched to a gene: 2. The germline V gene has CDR1 MNHEY and CDR2 SMNVEV (reference sequence). The CDR3 here is CASSLGLAVTDTQYF. The CDR3 DNA follows: TGTGCCAGCAGTTTAGGACTAGCGGTAACAGATACGCAGTATTTT.

The chain is built from TRBV9 and TRBJ2-2, with TRBD2 matching over 13 bases. The V gene end was trimmed by 4 bases and the J gene end by 6 bases; junction bases not matched to a gene: 6. CDR1 and CDR2 from the germline V gene are SGDLS and YYNGEE. CDR3 size: 16 residues. This CDR3 is CASSTRTSGSSGELFF. The CDR3 coding sequence is TGTGCCAGCAGCACCCGGACTAGCGGGAGTTCCGGGGAGCTGTTTTTT.

The chain couples TRBV3-1 (or the pseudogene TRBV3-2) to TRBJ2-4; TRBD2 aligns across 7 bases. CDR1 and CDR2 (germline): LGHDT, YNNKEL (reference sequence). The CDR3 extends over 14 amino acids. V gave up 7 bases and J gave up 6 bases; unmatched junction bases: 9. The CDR3 DNA sequence: TGTGCCAGCACAACGGGCGGGAGTGGAAACATTCAGTACTTC. Amino acid sequence: CASTTGGSGNIQYF.

The CDR3 DNA follows: TGTGCCAGCAGTTTAGGAGTGAACACTGAAGCTTTCTTT. It encodes CASSLGVNTEAFF. The chain couples TRBV12-3 or TRBV12-4 to TRBJ1-1; D is unclear. The CDR3 contains 13 residues. V lost 1 base and J 0 bases, leaving 3 bases between the germline ends.

V gene TRBV3-1 (or the pseudogene TRBV3-2) combines with J gene TRBJ1-1; D may be TRBD1 (5 bases). This CDR3 region has 15 residues. V was pared by 5 bases and J by 0 bases, with 13 bases between. Germline assignment: CDR1 LGHDT and CDR2 YNNKEL (reference sequence). In DNA, the CDR3 is TGTGCCAGCAGCGCCAGAAGGGGCATGAACACTGAAGCTTTCTTT. It is translated as CASSARRGMNTEAFF.

The CDR3 loop reads CASSLAAGASGANVLTF. The CDR3, as DNA: TGTGCCAGCAGCCTCGCGGCCGGTGCCTCTGGGGCCAACGTCCTGACTTTC. The chain uses TRBV7-9 and TRBJ2-6; D uncertain. The germline CDR1 and CDR2 sequences are SEHNR and FQNEAQ (reference sequence). There are 17 residues in the CDR3. The V gene lost 5 bases and the J gene lost 0 bases, with 14 bases spanning the gap.

This clone has only a few counts. V gene TRBV27 combines with J gene TRBJ1-5, with D unclear. The V and J ends lost 4 bases and 3 bases respectively, with 19 bases between them. Germline V CDR1 and CDR2: MNHEY, SMNVEV (reference sequence). This CDR3 spans 17 amino acids. CDR3 DNA sequence: TGTGCCAGCAGTTCGTCCCGGTCCGCGGCGGTCAATCAGCCCCAGCATTTT. Translation gives CASSSSRSAAVNQPQHF.

This clone came up a few times. The gene calls are TRBV14 and TRBJ2-7; D call uncertain. Per germline, CDR1 SGHDN and CDR2 FVKESK. Trimming took off 1 base at V and 10 bases at J, with 11 bases between the two ends. The CDR3 totals 12 residues. The CDR3 region is CASSQVELIQYF. The DNA of the CDR3 is TGTGCCAGCAGCCAAGTCGAGCTGATACAGTACTTC.

The rearrangement joins TRBV7-2 to TRBJ1-1; D gene uncertain. Germline-derived CDR1 and CDR2 are SGHTA and FQGNSA. With 1 base removed from V and 10 bases from J, the gap between germline ends came to 13 bases. The CDR3 spans 13 residues. The CDR3 DNA reads as TGTGCCAGCAGCTTAGGGCCGCGTGCGGCAGCTTTCTTT. Its translation: CASSLGPRAAAFF.

The chain is built from TRBV5-8 and TRBJ1-6; D not resolved. This CDR3 has 13 amino acids. The V gene's germline CDR1 is SGHTS and CDR2 YDEGEE. With 2 bases removed from V and 10 bases from J, the gap between germline ends came to 10 bases. The CDR3 DNA follows: TGTGCCAGCAGCTTATCGGTACAGTCACCCCTCCACTTT. Translated: CASSLSVQSPLHF. Based on the CDR3 plus reference TRBV5-8 and TRBJ1-6, the full variable domain is EAGVTQSPTHLIKTRGQQATLRCSPISGHTSVYWYQQALGLGLQFLLWYDEGEERNRGNFPPRFSGRQFPNYSSELNVNALELEDSALYLCASSLSVQSPLHFGNGTRLTVT.

The sample holds one count of this clone. This sequence joins TRBV7-9 and TRBJ1-1; D remains unclear. The CDR3 is 16 amino acids. V was cut by 1 base and J by 1 base, with 13 bases left in between. CDR1 and CDR2 (germline): SEHNR, FQNEAQ (reference sequence). In DNA form, the CDR3 reads TGTGCCAGCAGCTTAGGCATAGGACTGTCGAACACTGAAGCTTTCTTT. Its translation: CASSLGIGLSNTEAFF.

The chain links TRBV6-6 to TRBJ2-6; the D gene is possibly TRBD2 (5 bases). Between the trimmed V and J ends, which lost 11 bases and 0 bases, there was a span of 11 bases. Germline values: CDR1 MNHNY, CDR2 SVGAGI (reference sequence). The CDR3 consists of 14 residues. CDR3 amino acids: CAGGRGSGANVLTF. The DNA of the CDR3 is TGTGCCGGAGGACGGGGCTCTGGGGCCAACGTCCTGACTTTC.

The J gene is TRBJ2-7, the V gene TRBV28; TRBD2 agrees at 14 bases. The V gene end was trimmed by 6 bases and the J gene end by 3 bases; junction bases not matched to a gene: 10. Germline CDR1 MDHEN, CDR2 SYDVKM. The CDR3 has 17 amino acids. In DNA, the CDR3 is TGTGCCAGCAGCCCCACCGCGGGACTAGCGGGGGACTACGAGCAGTACTTC. Translation: CASSPTAGLAGDYEQYF.

The gene calls are TRBV5-8 and TRBJ1-2; TRBD1 matches at 9 bases. Looked up from germline, CDR1 is SGHTS and CDR2 is YDEGEE. V shed 4 bases, J shed 10 bases, and the junction held 11 bases outside the gene matches. CDR3 length: 14 amino acids. Here the CDR3 reads CASSLHGTGSVYTF. For the CDR3, the DNA is TGTGCCAGCAGCCTACACGGGACAGGGAGCGTCTACACCTTC. The full variable domain, completed using reference TRBV5-8 and TRBJ1-2, is EAGVTQSPTHLIKTRGQQATLRCSPISGHTSVYWYQQALGLGLQFLLWYDEGEERNRGNFPPRFSGRQFPNYSSELNVNALELEDSALYLCASSLHGTGSVYTFGSGTRLTVV.

The chain is built from TRBV4-3 and TRBJ2-7, with D possibly matching TRBD2 (5 bases). The germline V gene has CDR1 LGHNA and CDR2 YSLEER. The CDR3 has 17 amino acids. Deletions cut 0 bases from V and 3 bases from J, with 18 bases between. CDR3 residues: CASSQDGFTSPDYEQYF. Written as DNA, the CDR3 is TGCGCCAGCAGCCAAGATGGATTTACTAGTCCTGACTACGAGCAGTACTTC.

The rearrangement joins TRBV7-2 to TRBJ2-7, with D possibly matching TRBD1 (5 bases). Trimming removed 1 base at V and 2 bases at J, with 9 bases between. CDR3 length equals 14 residues. The V gene's germline CDR1 is SGHTA and CDR2 FQGNSA. CDR3 sequence (DNA): TGTGCCAGCAGCTTAGTGGGGCAGACCTACGAGCAGTACTTC. This translates into CASSLVGQTYEQYF. The complete variable domain, with remaining parts taken from reference TRBV7-2 and TRBJ2-7, reads GAGVSQSPSNKVTEKGKDVELRCDPISGHTALYWYRQSLGQGLEFLIYFQGNSAPDKSGLPSDRFSAERTGGSVSTLTIQRTQQEDSAVYLCASSLVGQTYEQYFGPGTRLTVT.

The chain uses TRBV28 and TRBJ1-1; no clear D. CDR1 is MDHEN and CDR2 is SYDVKM in the germline V gene. This CDR3 contains 12 residues. Trimming took 5 bases from V and 0 from J, leaving 4 bases between them. CDR3 nucleotides: TGTGCCAGCAGTCTAGTGAACACTGAAGCTTTCTTT. Encoded protein: CASSLVNTEAFF. Together with reference TRBV28 and TRBJ1-1, the CDR3 gives the full variable domain: DVKVTQSSRYLVKRTGEKVFLECVQDMDHENMFWYRQDPGLGLRLIYFSYDVKMKEKGDIPEGYSVSREKKERFSLILESASTNQTSMYLCASSLVNTEAFFGQGTRLTVV.

The rearrangement links TRBV11-2 to TRBJ2-7; 7 nucleotides line up with TRBD2. The CDR3 runs 14 residues. Germline CDR1 reads SGHAT; CDR2 reads FQNNGV. J gave up 1 base and V 1 base, and 1 base lay outside the gene matches. The CDR3 region has the DNA TGTGCCAGCAGCTTAGCGGGAGGATCCTACGAGCAGTACTTC. This encodes CASSLAGGSYEQYF.